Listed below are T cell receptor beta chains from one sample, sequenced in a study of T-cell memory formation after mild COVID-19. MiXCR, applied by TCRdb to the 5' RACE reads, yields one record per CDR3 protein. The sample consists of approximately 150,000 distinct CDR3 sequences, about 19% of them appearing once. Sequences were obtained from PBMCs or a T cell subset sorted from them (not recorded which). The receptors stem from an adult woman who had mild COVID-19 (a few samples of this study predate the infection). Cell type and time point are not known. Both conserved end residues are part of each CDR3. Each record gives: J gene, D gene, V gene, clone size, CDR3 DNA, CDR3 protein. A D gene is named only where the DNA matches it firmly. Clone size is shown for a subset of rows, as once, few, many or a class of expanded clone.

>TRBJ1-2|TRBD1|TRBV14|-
TGTGCCAGCAGCCACCAGACAGGGAACATCGGTGGCTACACCTTC
CASSHQTGNIGGYTF
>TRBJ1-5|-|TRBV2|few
TGTGCCAGCAGTGGGGACGGATACAATCAGCCCCAGCATTTT
CASSGDGYNQPQHF
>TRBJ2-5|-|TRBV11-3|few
TGTGCCAGCAGCCCTCGGGACGGTGGGGAGACCCAGTACTTC
CASSPRDGGETQYF
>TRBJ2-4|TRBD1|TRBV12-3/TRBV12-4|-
TGTGCCAGCACCTCCGGGACAGGGGGCCAAAACATTCAGTACTTC
CASTSGTGGQNIQYF
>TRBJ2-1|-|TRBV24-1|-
TGTGCCACCGGAGCAAAGAGCTCCTACAATGAGCAGTTCTTC
CATGAKSSYNEQFF
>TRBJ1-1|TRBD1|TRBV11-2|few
TGTGCCAGCAGCTTACTCAGGGGGTGGGACACTGAAGCTTTCTTT
CASSLLRGWDTEAFF
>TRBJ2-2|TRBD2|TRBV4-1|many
TGCGCCAGCAGCCAAACATGGGGGCCGGGACTAGCGGCGGGACCCACCGGGGAGCTGTTTTTT
CASSQTWGPGLAAGPTGELFF
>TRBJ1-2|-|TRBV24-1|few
TGTGCCACCAGTGATTCCGGGCCTTCGGAAAACTATGGCTACACCTTC
CATSDSGPSENYGYTF
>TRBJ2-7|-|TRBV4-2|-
TGTGCCAGCAGCCAAGATGGGGTCAGCTCCTACGAGCAGTACTTC
CASSQDGVSSYEQYF
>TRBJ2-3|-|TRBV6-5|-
TGTGCCAGCATGATGACTTTCCGGGATACGCAGTATTTT
CASMMTFRDTQYF
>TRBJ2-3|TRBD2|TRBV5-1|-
TGCGCCAGCAGCTTGGCCTTGGGGGGGAGCACAGATACGCAGTATTTT
CASSLALGGSTDTQYF
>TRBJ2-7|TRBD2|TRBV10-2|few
TGCGCCAGCCGCGGGACTAGCGGGAGTGTAGCCTCCTACGAGCAGTACTTC
CASRGTSGSVASYEQYF
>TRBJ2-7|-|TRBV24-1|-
TGTGCCACCAGTGATTCGGGTGGCAGCCTTCCCTACGAGCAGTACTTC
CATSDSGGSLPYEQYF